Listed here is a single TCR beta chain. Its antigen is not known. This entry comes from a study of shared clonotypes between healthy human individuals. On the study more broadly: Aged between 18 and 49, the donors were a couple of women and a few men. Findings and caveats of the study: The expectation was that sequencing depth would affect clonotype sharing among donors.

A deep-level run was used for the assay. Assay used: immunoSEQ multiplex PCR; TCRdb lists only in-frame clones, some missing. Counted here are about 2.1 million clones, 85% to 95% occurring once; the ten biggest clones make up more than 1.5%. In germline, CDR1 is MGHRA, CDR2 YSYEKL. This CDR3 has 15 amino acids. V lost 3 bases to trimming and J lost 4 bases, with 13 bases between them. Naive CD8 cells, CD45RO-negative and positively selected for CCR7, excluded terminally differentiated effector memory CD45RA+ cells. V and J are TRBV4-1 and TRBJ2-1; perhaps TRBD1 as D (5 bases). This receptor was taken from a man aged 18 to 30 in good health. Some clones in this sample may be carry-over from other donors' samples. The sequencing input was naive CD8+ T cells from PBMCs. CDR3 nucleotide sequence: TGCGCCAGCAGCCACATTCCAGGGCCATACAATGAGCAGTTCTTC. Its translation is CASSHIPGPYNEQFF.